The 23 T cell receptor beta chains in this list originate from one sample, sequenced in a study of blood T cells in healthy people across ages. A second PCR of about 6 to 12 cycles used a sample-barcoded 5' primer and a J-beta primer mix. TCRdb ran MiXCR on the 5' RACE reads and lists one entry per CDR3 protein. The sample has 1.5 million to 2 million distinct CDR3 sequences, roughly 27% seen once; the top ten hold 7% to 9%. Sequencing was performed on blood. These receptors originate from a woman in her twenties or thirties in good health.

In its sample, this clonotype was seen many times. The chain recombines TRBV7-9 with TRBJ2-1; perhaps TRBD1 as D (6 bases). V was pared by 8 bases and J by 9 bases, with 14 bases between. In germline, CDR1 is SEHNR, CDR2 FQNEAQ (reference sequence). The CDR3 totals 12 residues. In DNA form, the CDR3 reads TGTGCCAGCGGTCGACAGGACAGTGAGCAGTTCTTC. It is translated as CASGRQDSEQFF.

This clonotype appeared once. This chain uses TRBV11-2 with TRBJ2-1; maybe TRBD2 (6 bases). The CDR3 sequence is 15 residues long. CDR1 is SGHAT and CDR2 is FQNNGV in the germline V gene. Trimming pared 0 bases from V and 8 bases from J, leaving 14 bases between. In nucleotides, the CDR3 is TGTGCCAGCAGCTTAGAGGTGCTAGCGATCGATGAGCAGTTCTTC. As protein: CASSLEVLAIDEQFF.

This clonotype came up a few times. The chain employs TRBV20-1 and TRBJ2-1; D is possibly TRBD1 or TRBD2 (5 bases each). CDR1 DFQATT and CDR2 SNEGSKA come from the germline V gene (reference sequence). V shed 6 bases and J shed 12 bases, with 24 bases lying between them. The CDR3 length is 14 residues. This chain's CDR3 is CSALGPNDKDMQFF. Here the CDR3 DNA reads TGCAGTGCGTTGGGACCGAACGATAAGGATATGCAGTTCTTC.

In this sample, this clonotype turned up a few times. V and J are TRBV29-1 and TRBJ1-4; D not resolved. CDR1 SQVTM and CDR2 ANQGSEA come from the germline V gene. The CDR3 covers 12 residues. V was pared by 7 bases and J by 7 bases, with 13 bases between. The CDR3 region is CSGSVKGEKLFF. CDR3 nucleotide sequence: TGCAGCGGATCAGTGAAAGGTGAAAAACTGTTTTTT.

The chain has TRBV20-1 and TRBJ2-3; D gene uncertain. The CDR3 spans 13 residues. The V end lost 2 bases, the J end lost 2 bases, and 8 bases lay between the germline ends. Germline V lookup: CDR1 DFQATT, CDR2 SNEGSKA (reference sequence). For the CDR3, the DNA is TGCAGTGCTAGATCGGCTAACACAGATACGCAGTATTTT. Encoded protein: CSARSANTDTQYF.

This clonotype showed up many times. The chain combines TRBV7-9 with TRBJ2-7; 9 bases map to TRBD1. V gave up 5 bases and J gave up 5 bases; unmatched junction bases: 7. The CDR3 runs to 14 residues. Germline CDR1 is SEHNR and CDR2 is FQNEAQ (reference sequence). CDR3 protein: CASSPGQGYHEQYF. The CDR3 DNA sequence: TGTGCCAGCAGCCCGGGACAGGGTTACCACGAGCAGTACTTC.

Comment on this clonotype: An end of the junction does not agree with germline; a read error may underlie this. The V call is TRBV7-8, the J call TRBJ2-7, with TRBD1 as a possible D gene (6 bases). CDR3 length equals 14 residues. Germline lookup yields CDR1 SGHVS and CDR2 FQNEAQ. CDR3 nucleotides: TGTGCCGGCAGCTTGTTTGGGACAACCTACGAGCAGTACTTC. This translates into CAGSLFGTTYEQYF.

CDR3 DNA sequence: TGTGCCAGCAGCTTATGGGGGACGTACTCCTACGAGCAGTACTTC. Translation gives CASSLWGTYSYEQYF. This rearrangement joins TRBV7-9 to TRBJ2-7; D is perhaps TRBD1 or TRBD2 (5 bases each). Germline V lookup: CDR1 SEHNR, CDR2 FQNEAQ (reference sequence). V was clipped by 2 bases and J by 0 bases, with 11 bases between them. The CDR3 has 15 amino acids.

CDR3 sequence reads: CASSVPLRSEQFF. The CDR3 DNA follows: TGTGCCAGCAGTGTACCGTTGCGAAGTGAGCAGTTCTTC. The chain has TRBV28 and TRBJ2-1; no clear D gene. Trimming left V 5 bases short and J 9 bases short, with 14 bases between. Germline lookup yields CDR1 MDHEN and CDR2 SYDVKM. CDR3 length: 13 amino acids.

This clonotype was picked up a small number of times. The chain employs TRBV7-9 and TRBJ2-7, with 10 bases identical to TRBD1. Germline CDR1 is SEHNR and CDR2 is FQNEAQ (reference sequence). V shed 7 bases, J shed 0 bases, and the junction held 9 bases outside the gene matches. CDR3 size: 16 residues. CDR3 loop: CASTPGTGVSSYEQYF. The CDR3 region has the DNA TGTGCCAGCACCCCCGGGACAGGGGTTTCCTCCTACGAGCAGTACTTC.

This clonotype was seen more than once but under ten times. The chain is built from TRBV9 and TRBJ2-3, with D uncertain. V was trimmed by 4 bases and J by 2 bases, leaving 11 bases between them. Germline values: CDR1 SGDLS, CDR2 YYNGEE. The CDR3 extends over 14 amino acids. The CDR3 sequence is CASSPVGNTDTQYF. The CDR3 nucleotides are TGTGCCAGCAGCCCAGTAGGGAACACAGATACGCAGTATTTT.

This clonotype appeared once. The junction departs from germline at one end; a sequencing error may be responsible. V is TRBV6-5 and J is TRBJ2-3; D perhaps matches TRBD1 (5 bases). Germline V gene lookup returns CDR1 MNHEY and CDR2 SVGAGI. The CDR3 consists of 14 residues. The CDR3 here is CASSYGAGTETQYF. The DNA for the CDR3 is TGTGCCAGCAGTTACGGGGCAGGCACAGAGACGCAGTATTTT.

V gene TRBV6-6 combines with J gene TRBJ2-5; 9 bases map to TRBD1. The CDR3 extends over 14 amino acids. Per the germline V gene, CDR1 is MNHNY and CDR2 is SVGAGI (reference sequence). With V trimmed by 6 bases and J by 6 bases, 8 bases remained unmatched. This CDR3 is CASRTGGGRKTQYF. DNA for the CDR3: TGTGCCAGCAGGACAGGGGGGGGTCGGAAGACCCAGTACTTC.

J is TRBJ1-2 and V is TRBV24-1; perhaps TRBD1 as D (5 bases). The CDR3 consists of 15 residues. V lost 4 bases and J lost 5, with 16 bases in between. Germline V lookup: CDR1 KGHDR, CDR2 SFDVKD. CDR3 nucleotides: TGTGCCACCAGTGACTCACCGGGACCGGTATATGGCTACACCTTC. It encodes CATSDSPGPVYGYTF.

The chain joins TRBV29-1 to TRBJ2-3; 12 bases line up with TRBD2. The CDR3 sequence is 15 residues long. The J segment lost 0 bases and the V segment lost 5 bases, leaving 3 bases of the junction unmatched. Germline lookup yields CDR1 SQVTM and CDR2 ANQGSEA. The CDR3 protein is CSVLTSGRSTDTQYF. CDR3 in DNA: TGCAGCGTTTTGACTAGCGGGAGAAGCACAGATACGCAGTATTTT.

The chain employs TRBV12-3 or TRBV12-4 and TRBJ2-1; D is unclear. V was pared by 3 bases and J by 15 bases, with 18 bases between. The CDR3 totals 13 residues. The CDR3: CASSFMVAGDRFF. For the CDR3, the DNA is TGTGCCAGCAGTTTCATGGTAGCTGGGGATCGGTTCTTC.

There are a few counts of this clonotype. The genes are TRBV5-1 and TRBJ2-7; weak D call: TRBD1 (5 bases). Trimming removed 2 bases at V and 2 bases at J, with 11 bases between. CDR1 and CDR2 (germline): SGHRS, YFSETQ. The CDR3 loop spans 14 amino acids. The CDR3 DNA sequence: TGCGCCAGCAGCTTCTTGGACAATCCCTACGAGCAGTACTTC. Translated, it gives CASSFLDNPYEQYF.

This clonotype was observed at least ten times. The chain couples TRBV5-5 to TRBJ2-3; 7 nucleotides match TRBD1. From germline, CDR1 is SGHKS and CDR2 YYEKEE (reference sequence). The CDR3 runs 14 residues. With V trimmed by 4 bases and J by 2 bases, 4 bases remained unmatched. The CDR3 nucleotides are TGTGCCAGCAGCCCGGGACAGAACACAGATACGCAGTATTTT. Translation gives CASSPGQNTDTQYF.

This clonotype was detected a few times. At one boundary the junction diverges from the germline segment, which might be a read error. The rearrangement uses TRBV20-1 and TRBJ2-1, with TRBD2 matching over 14 bases. CDR3 length equals 19 residues. Looked up from germline, CDR1 is DFQATT and CDR2 is SNEGSKA (reference sequence). In DNA form, the CDR3 reads TGCAGTGCTAGAGCCCCTTTGACTAGCGGGAGGGCCTTCGAGAATGAGCGGTTCTTC. Translation gives CSARAPLTSGRAFENERFF.

This chain uses TRBV24-1 with TRBJ2-7; D gene uncertain. The CDR3 contains 13 residues. Trimming stripped 9 bases from V and 1 base from J, with 12 bases between. The germline CDR1 and CDR2 sequences are KGHDR and SFDVKD. DNA for the CDR3: TGTGCCACCCCTAGGACGTCTTCCTACGAGCAGTACTTC. The encoded protein is CATPRTSSYEQYF.

At least ten counts were recorded for this clonotype. V is TRBV5-1 and J is TRBJ1-2; 7 nucleotides match TRBD1. The CDR3 sequence is 13 residues long. J was trimmed by 8 bases and V by 4 bases; bases with no gene match: 8. CDR1 and CDR2 from the germline V gene are SGHRS and YFSETQ. CDR3 DNA: TGCGCCAGCAGCCTGCGGGACAGTAGCGGCTACACCTTC. Translating it yields CASSLRDSSGYTF.

In its sample, this clonotype was seen a few times. J is TRBJ2-4 and V is TRBV5-4, with 7 bases aligning to TRBD1. V lost 3 bases to trimming and J lost 2 bases; unmatched junction nucleotides: 11. Germline assignment: CDR1 SGHNT and CDR2 YYREEE (reference sequence). The CDR3 is 17 amino acids. The CDR3 reads CASSSKTTGRTKNIQYF. In DNA, the CDR3 is TGTGCCAGCAGCTCTAAAACGACAGGGCGGACCAAAAACATTCAGTACTTC.

This clonotype was observed a handful of times. This rearrangement joins TRBV9 to TRBJ2-7; 7 bases are a match to TRBD2. Germline assignment: CDR1 SGDLS and CDR2 YYNGEE. The CDR3 runs 16 residues. V lost 0 bases, J lost 3 bases, and 9 bases stayed unmatched. CDR3 residues: CASSVGSAGEFYEQYF. CDR3 coding DNA: TGTGCCAGCAGCGTAGGTTCGGCGGGAGAATTCTACGAGCAGTACTTC.